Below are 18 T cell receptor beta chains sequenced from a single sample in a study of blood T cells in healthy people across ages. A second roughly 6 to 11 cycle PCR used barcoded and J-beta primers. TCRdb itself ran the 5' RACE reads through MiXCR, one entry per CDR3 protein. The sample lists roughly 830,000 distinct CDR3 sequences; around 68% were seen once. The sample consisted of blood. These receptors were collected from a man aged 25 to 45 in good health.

The chain's CDR3 is CASCDPLPSGGPTSNIQYF. The CDR3 DNA follows: TGTGCCAGCTGCGATCCCCTCCCTAGCGGGGGACCAACCTCAAACATTCAGTACTTC. The V call is TRBV9, the J call TRBJ2-7, with 10 bases that match TRBD2. The DNA matches TRBJ2-4 better at its end, which makes the J call doubtful. In germline, CDR1 is SGDLS, CDR2 YYNGEE. The CDR3 loop spans 19 amino acids.

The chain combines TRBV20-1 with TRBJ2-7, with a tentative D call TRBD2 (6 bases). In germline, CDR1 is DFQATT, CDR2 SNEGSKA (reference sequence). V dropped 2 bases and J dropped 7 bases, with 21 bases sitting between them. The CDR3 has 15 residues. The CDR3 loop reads CSARPLASKINEQYF. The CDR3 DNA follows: TGCAGTGCTAGACCTCTAGCGAGCAAGATCAATGAGCAGTACTTC.

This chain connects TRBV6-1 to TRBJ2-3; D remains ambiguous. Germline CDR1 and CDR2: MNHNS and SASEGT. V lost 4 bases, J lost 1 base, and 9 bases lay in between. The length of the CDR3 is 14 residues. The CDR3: CASSGVGRTDTQYF. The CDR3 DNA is TGTGCCAGCAGTGGGGTAGGGCGCACAGATACGCAGTATTTT.

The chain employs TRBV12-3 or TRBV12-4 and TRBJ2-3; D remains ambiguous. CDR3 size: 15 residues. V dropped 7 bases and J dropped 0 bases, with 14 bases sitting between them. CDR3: CASTPVMVSTDTQYF. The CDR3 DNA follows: TGTGCCAGCACCCCCGTTATGGTCAGCACAGATACGCAGTATTTT.

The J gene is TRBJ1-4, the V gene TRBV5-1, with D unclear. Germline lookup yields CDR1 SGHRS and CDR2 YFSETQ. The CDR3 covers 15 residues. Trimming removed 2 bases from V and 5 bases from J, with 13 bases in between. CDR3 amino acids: CASSFDRSGNEKLFF. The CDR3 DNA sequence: TGCGCCAGCAGCTTCGACCGCTCAGGCAATGAAAAACTGTTTTTT. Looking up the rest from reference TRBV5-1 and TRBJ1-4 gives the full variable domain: KAGVTQTPRYLIKTRGQQVTLSCSPISGHRSVSWYQQTPGQGLQFLFEYFSETQRNKGNFPGRFSGRQFSNSRSEMNVSTLELGDSALYLCASSFDRSGNEKLFFGSGTQLSVL.

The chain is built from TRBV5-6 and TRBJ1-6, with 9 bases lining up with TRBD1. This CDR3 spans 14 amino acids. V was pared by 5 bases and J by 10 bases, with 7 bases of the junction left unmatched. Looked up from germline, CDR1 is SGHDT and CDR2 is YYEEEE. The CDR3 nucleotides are TGTGCCAGCAGGGGGGACAGGGCGAGGTCACCCCTCCACTTT. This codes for CASRGDRARSPLHF.

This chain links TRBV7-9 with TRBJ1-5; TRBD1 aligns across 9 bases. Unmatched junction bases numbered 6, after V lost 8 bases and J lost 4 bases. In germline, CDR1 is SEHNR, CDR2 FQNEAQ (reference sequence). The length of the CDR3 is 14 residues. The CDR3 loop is CASGTGTGNQPQHF. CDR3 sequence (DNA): TGTGCCAGCGGAACCGGGACAGGGAATCAGCCCCAGCATTTT. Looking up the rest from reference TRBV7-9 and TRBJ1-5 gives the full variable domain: DTGVSQNPRHKITKRGQNVTFRCDPISEHNRLYWYRQTLGQGPEFLTYFQNEAQLEKSRLLSDRFSAERPKGSFSTLEIQRTEQGDSAMYLCASGTGTGNQPQHFGDGTRLSIL.

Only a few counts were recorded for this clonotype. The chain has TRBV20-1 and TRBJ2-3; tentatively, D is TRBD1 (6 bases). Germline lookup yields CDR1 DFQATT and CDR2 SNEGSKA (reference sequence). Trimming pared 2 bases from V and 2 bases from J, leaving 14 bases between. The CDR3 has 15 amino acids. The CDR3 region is CSARPLQGDTDTQYF. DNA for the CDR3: TGCAGTGCTAGACCGTTACAGGGAGACACAGATACGCAGTATTTT.

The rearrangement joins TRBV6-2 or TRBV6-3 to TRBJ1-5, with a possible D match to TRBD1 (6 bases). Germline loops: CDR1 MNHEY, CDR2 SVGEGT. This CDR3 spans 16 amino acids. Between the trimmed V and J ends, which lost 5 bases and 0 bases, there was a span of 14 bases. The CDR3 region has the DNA TGTGCCAGCAGTCCACAGACAGGCTATAGCAATCAGCCCCAGCATTTT. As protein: CASSPQTGYSNQPQHF.

The CDR3 is CASSTGTSGVSYNEQFF. The CDR3 nucleotides read TGTGCCAGCAGTACAGGGACTAGCGGGGTCTCCTACAATGAGCAGTTCTTC. The V and J genes are TRBV28 and TRBJ2-1, with 13 nucleotides matching TRBD2. The CDR3 is made up of 17 amino acids. CDR1 and CDR2 (germline): MDHEN, SYDVKM. With 5 bases clipped from V and 0 bases from J, the junction kept 4 bases outside the gene matches.

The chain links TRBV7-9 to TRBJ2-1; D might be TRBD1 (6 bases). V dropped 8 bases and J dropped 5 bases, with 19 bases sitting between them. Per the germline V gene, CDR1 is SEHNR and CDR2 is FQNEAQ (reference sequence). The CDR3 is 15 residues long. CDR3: CASGQGNSIHNEQFF. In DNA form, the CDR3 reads TGTGCCAGCGGCCAGGGGAACAGCATCCACAATGAGCAGTTCTTC.

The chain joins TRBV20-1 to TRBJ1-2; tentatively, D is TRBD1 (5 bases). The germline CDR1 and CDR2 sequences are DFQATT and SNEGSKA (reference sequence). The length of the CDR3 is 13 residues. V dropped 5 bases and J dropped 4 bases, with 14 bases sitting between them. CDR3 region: CSAEGPGSYGYTF. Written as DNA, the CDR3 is TGCAGTGCTGAGGGACCCGGGAGCTATGGCTACACCTTC.

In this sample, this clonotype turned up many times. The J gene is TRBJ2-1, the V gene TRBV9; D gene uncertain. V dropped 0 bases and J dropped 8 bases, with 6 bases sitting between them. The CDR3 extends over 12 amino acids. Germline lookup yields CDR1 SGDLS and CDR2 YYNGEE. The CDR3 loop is CASSVVGHEQFF. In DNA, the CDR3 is TGTGCCAGCAGCGTAGTAGGGCATGAGCAGTTCTTC.

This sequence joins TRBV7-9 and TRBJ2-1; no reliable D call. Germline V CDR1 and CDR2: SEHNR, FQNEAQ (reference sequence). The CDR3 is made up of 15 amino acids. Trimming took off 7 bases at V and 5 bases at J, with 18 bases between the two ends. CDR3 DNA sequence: TGTGCCAGCACCGACTTTTCCTTGGGGAACAATGAGCAGTTCTTC. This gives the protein CASTDFSLGNNEQFF.

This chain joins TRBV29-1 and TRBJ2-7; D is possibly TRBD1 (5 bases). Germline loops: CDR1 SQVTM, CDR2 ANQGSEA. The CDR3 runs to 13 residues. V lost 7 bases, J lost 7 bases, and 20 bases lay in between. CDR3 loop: CSALQAGYREQYF. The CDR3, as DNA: TGCAGCGCCCTGCAAGCAGGGTATAGGGAGCAGTACTTC.

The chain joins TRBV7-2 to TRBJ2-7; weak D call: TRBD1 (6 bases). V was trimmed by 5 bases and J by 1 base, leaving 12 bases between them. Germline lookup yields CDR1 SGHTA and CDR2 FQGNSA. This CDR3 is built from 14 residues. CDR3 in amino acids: CASSNSGQSYEQYF. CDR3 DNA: TGTGCCAGCAGCAATTCTGGACAGTCCTACGAGCAGTACTTC.

This CDR3 is CAISETSGGAGEQYF. CDR3 coding DNA: TGTGCCATCAGTGAGACTAGCGGGGGGGCCGGCGAGCAGTACTTC. This chain uses TRBV10-3 with TRBJ2-5; 13 bases are a match to TRBD2. The J call may be mistaken, given a closer DNA end match to TRBJ2-7. The CDR3 sequence is 15 residues long. CDR1 and CDR2 (germline): ENHRY, SYGVKD.

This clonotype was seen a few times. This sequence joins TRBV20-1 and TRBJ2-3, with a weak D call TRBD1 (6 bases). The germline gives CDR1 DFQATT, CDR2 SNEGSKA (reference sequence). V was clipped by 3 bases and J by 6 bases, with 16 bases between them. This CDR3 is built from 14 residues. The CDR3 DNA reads TGCAGTGCTAGTTTGGGGGCGCCCCCGGATACGCAGTATTTT. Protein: CSASLGAPPDTQYF.